The rows below give T cell receptor beta chains drawn from one sample of a study of T and B cells in COVID-19 patients. TCRdb re-derived calls from the multiplex PCR reads in MiXCR, one entry per CDR3 protein. In the table there are over 7,000 distinct CDR3 sequences, 22% of which are singletons. Sequencing was done on a sample of blood. These receptors came from a human donor who had recovered from COVID-19. Both conserved end residues are part of each CDR3. A D gene is named only where the DNA matches it firmly. Expanded clones are given a class, and other clones once, few, many or no size at all.

>TRBV5-4|.|TRBJ2-6|medium-sized
CASSPVLGGFGANVLTF
TGTGCCAGCAGCCCCGTCCTGGGCGGGTTTGGGGCCAACGTCCTGACTTTC
>TRBV6-5|.|TRBJ1-2|medium-sized
CASSYRRDRQRGPYGYTF
TGTGCCAGCAGTTATCGACGAGACAGGCAGAGAGGACCATATGGCTACACCTTC
>TRBV24-1|.|TRBJ1-2|.
CATSDSVDPRGYTF
TGTGCCACCAGTGACTCAGTGGACCCCCGGGGCTACACCTTC
>TRBV27|.|TRBJ2-2|medium-sized
CASSPGPNTGELFF
TGTGCCAGCAGTCCCGGCCCGAACACCGGGGAGCTGTTTTTT
>TRBV6-5|TRBD1|TRBJ1-1|.
CATNRGDTEAFF
TGTGCCACCAACAGGGGAGACACTGAAGCTTTCTTT
>TRBV6-5|.|TRBJ2-4|many
CASSSDPRNIQYF
TGTGCCAGCAGTTCGGACCCGAGGAACATTCAGTACTTC
>TRBV19|.|TRBJ1-2|medium-sized
CASSRGGVGLGYGYTF
TGTGCCAGCAGCCGCGGAGGGGTGGGTCTAGGCTATGGCTACACCTTC
>TRBV5-5|.|TRBJ2-1|medium-sized
CASSLGPIGLVQFF
TGTGCCAGCAGCTTGGGCCCAATTGGCCTAGTGCAGTTCTTC
>TRBV6-6|.|TRBJ1-1|.
CAGGMDTEAFF
TGTGCCGGCGGGATGGACACTGAAGCTTTCTTT
>TRBV11-2|.|TRBJ2-2|few
CASSLSRANTGELFF
TGTGCCAGCAGCTTATCCAGGGCGAACACCGGGGAGCTGTTTTTT
>TRBV7-6|TRBD2|TRBJ2-2|few
CASSSSGGGAGELFF
TGTGCCAGCAGTTCCAGCGGGGGGGGGGCCGGGGAGCTGTTTTTT
>TRBV6-1|.|TRBJ2-2|few
CASSEAKWGGASRAGELFF
TGTGCCAGCAGTGAAGCTAAATGGGGGGGGGCAAGTAGGGCCGGGGAGCTGTTTTTT
>TRBV13|.|TRBJ1-5|many
CASSFGGERNQPQHF
TGTGCCAGCAGCTTCGGCGGAGAACGGAATCAGCCCCAGCATTTT
>TRBV7-6|TRBD1|TRBJ2-2|many
CASSYRDRVPGELFF
TGTGCCAGCAGCTACCGGGACAGGGTACCCGGGGAGCTGTTTTTT
>TRBV20-1|.|TRBJ2-7|.
CSAPTGYEQYF
TGCAGTGCTCCGACGGGGTACGAGCAGTACTTC
>TRBV19|.|TRBJ1-2|medium-sized
CASSRDFYYGYTF
TGTGCCAGTAGCAGGGACTTCTACTATGGCTACACCTTC
>TRBV5-6|.|TRBJ1-1|.
CASAVGGRANTEAFF
TGCGCCAGTGCCGTGGGTGGGAGGGCGAACACTGAAGCTTTCTTT
>TRBV12-3/TRBV12-4|.|TRBJ2-5|many
CASRVGGSQETQYF
TGTGCCAGCAGGGTCGGAGGTAGCCAAGAGACCCAGTACTTC
>TRBV25-1|.|TRBJ1-1|.
CASMGAAFTEAFF
TGTGCCAGCATGGGGGCGGCTTTCACTGAAGCTTTCTTT
>TRBV6-5|.|TRBJ1-2|medium-sized
CASSSTEDTNYGYTF
TGTGCCAGCAGTTCAACAGAGGACACAAACTATGGCTACACCTTC
>TRBV18|TRBD1|TRBJ2-3|medium-sized
CASSTGTGVTDTQYF
TGTGCCAGCTCAACCGGGACAGGGGTCACAGATACGCAGTATTTT
>TRBV28|.|TRBJ2-7|.
CASSTPTPGSYEQYF
TGTGCCAGCAGTACCCCCACTCCCGGCTCCTACGAGCAGTACTTC
>TRBV5-1|.|TRBJ1-2|.
CASSFNRDTYYTF
TGCGCCAGCAGCTTCAATAGGGACACATACTACACCTTC
>TRBV6-5|TRBD1|TRBJ2-1|medium-sized
CASSLQGVGLGEQFF
TGTGCCAGCAGTCTACAGGGGGTGGGCCTGGGTGAGCAGTTCTTC
>TRBV7-2|.|TRBJ2-1|few
CASSFSDSSYNEQFF
TGTGCCAGCAGCTTTTCGGACAGCTCCTACAATGAGCAGTTCTTC
>TRBV27|.|TRBJ2-7|medium-sized
CASSPRLITSYEQYF
TGTGCCAGCAGTCCCCGACTTATAACCTCCTACGAGCAGTACTTC
>TRBV12-3/TRBV12-4|TRBD1|TRBJ1-5|.
CASTPGPYPGQGSNQPQHF
TGTGCCAGCACCCCCGGCCCTTACCCGGGACAGGGGTCAAATCAGCCCCAGCATTTT
>TRBV5-4|.|TRBJ2-7|medium-sized
CASSLDGPSREQYF
TGTGCCAGCAGCTTGGACGGTCCCTCCCGCGAGCAGTACTTC
>TRBV18|.|TRBJ1-3|few
CASSPLSGGSGNTIYF
TGTGCCAGCTCACCACTTTCGGGGGGTTCTGGAAACACCATATATTTT
>TRBV7-2|TRBD2|TRBJ2-7|.
CASSLSSGGLSYEQYF
TGTGCCAGCAGCTTATCTAGCGGGGGACTCTCCTACGAGCAGTACTTC
>TRBV6-5|.|TRBJ2-1|.
CASSRGSSYNEQFF
TGTGCCAGCAGTCGGGGGAGCTCCTACAATGAGCAGTTCTTC
>TRBV30|.|TRBJ1-1|many
CAWSLRDEAFF
TGTGCCTGGAGCCTTCGGGATGAAGCTTTCTTT
>TRBV6-5|TRBD1|TRBJ1-2|once
CASRGTGYGHGYTF
TGTGCCAGCAGAGGGACAGGATATGGACATGGCTACACCTTC
>TRBV7-9|TRBD1|TRBJ2-3|few
CASSSRDRVMDTQYF
TGTGCCAGCAGCTCCCGGGACAGGGTCATGGATACGCAGTATTTT
>TRBV6-5|.|TRBJ2-2|medium-sized
CASSTWDKQNTGELFF
TGTGCCAGCAGTACCTGGGACAAGCAGAACACCGGGGAGCTGTTTTTT
>TRBV12-3/TRBV12-4|.|TRBJ1-5|many
CASSRGGNQPQHF
TGTGCCAGCAGTAGGGGTGGCAATCAGCCCCAGCATTTT
>TRBV5-1|.|TRBJ2-5|few
CASSLYGFGGRETQYF
TGCGCCAGCAGCTTGTATGGTTTTGGGGGCAGGGAGACCCAGTACTTC
>TRBV6-5|.|TRBJ2-1|medium-sized
CASSYFGSGTKDEQFF
TGTGCCAGCAGTTACTTTGGGTCGGGGACGAAGGATGAGCAGTTCTTC
>TRBV18|.|TRBJ1-1|.
CASSSGRVTEAFF
TGTGCCAGCTCTTCCGGTCGTGTCACTGAAGCTTTCTTT
>TRBV28|.|TRBJ2-3|once
CASSLLAPDGQYF
TGTGCCAGCAGTTTATTGGCCCCTGACGGGCAGTATTTT
>TRBV11-2|.|TRBJ2-1|.
CASSLDRGGRAYNEQFF
TGTGCCAGCAGCTTAGATCGAGGGGGGCGAGCCTACAATGAGCAGTTCTTC
>TRBV7-9|TRBD1|TRBJ2-4|.
CASRPSSPGTDGSKNIQYF
TGTGCCAGCAGGCCGTCTTCCCCGGGGACAGACGGGTCCAAAAACATTCAGTACTTC
>TRBV6-5|.|TRBJ2-2|medium-sized
CASSPVVGELFF
TGTGCCAGCAGCCCCGTGGTCGGGGAGCTGTTTTTT
>TRBV7-2|.|TRBJ2-7|few
CASSLGGSIPYEQYF
TGTGCCAGCAGCTTAGGAGGATCGATCCCCTACGAGCAGTACTTC
>TRBV6-5|.|TRBJ1-2|many
CASKKGVVGAKGYGYTF
TGTGCCAGCAAGAAGGGTGTGGTAGGGGCTAAAGGTTATGGCTACACCTTC
>TRBV5-1|.|TRBJ2-5|few
CASSLAEKFQETQYF
TGCGCCAGCAGCTTGGCCGAGAAGTTCCAAGAGACCCAGTACTTC
>TRBV19|.|TRBJ1-6|medium-sized
CASKAGLGSPLHF
TGTGCCAGTAAGGCGGGACTTGGGTCACCCCTCCACTTT
>TRBV30|.|TRBJ1-5|few
CAWRPGRSNQPQHF
TGTGCCTGGAGGCCAGGTCGTAGCAATCAGCCCCAGCATTTT